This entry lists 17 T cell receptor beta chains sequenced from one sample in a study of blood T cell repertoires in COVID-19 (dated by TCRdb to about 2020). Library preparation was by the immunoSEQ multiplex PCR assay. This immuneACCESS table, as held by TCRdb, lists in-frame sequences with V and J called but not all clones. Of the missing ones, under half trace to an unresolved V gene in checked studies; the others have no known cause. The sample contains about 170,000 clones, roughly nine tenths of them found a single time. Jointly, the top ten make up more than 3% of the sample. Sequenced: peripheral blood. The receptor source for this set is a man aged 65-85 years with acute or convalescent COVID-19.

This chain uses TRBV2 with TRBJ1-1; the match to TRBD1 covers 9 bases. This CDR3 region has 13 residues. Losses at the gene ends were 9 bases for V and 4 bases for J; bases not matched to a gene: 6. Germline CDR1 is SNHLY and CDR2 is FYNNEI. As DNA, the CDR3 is TGTGCCAGAGACAGGGGGTTGGGCACTGAAGCTTTCTTT. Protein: CARDRGLGTEAFF.

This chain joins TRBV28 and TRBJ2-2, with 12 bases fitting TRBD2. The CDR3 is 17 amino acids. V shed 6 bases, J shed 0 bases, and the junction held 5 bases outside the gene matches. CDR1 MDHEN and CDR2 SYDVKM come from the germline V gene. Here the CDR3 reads CASSPTSGGTNTGELFF. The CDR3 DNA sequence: TGTGCCAGCAGCCCCACTAGCGGGGGGACGAACACCGGGGAGCTGTTTTTT.

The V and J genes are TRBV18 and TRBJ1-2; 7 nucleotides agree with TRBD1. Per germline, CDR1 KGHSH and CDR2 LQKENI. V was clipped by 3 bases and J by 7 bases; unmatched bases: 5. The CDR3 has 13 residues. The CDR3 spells CASSPETGSGYTF. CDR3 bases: TGTGCCAGCTCACCGGAGACAGGGTCTGGCTACACCTTC.

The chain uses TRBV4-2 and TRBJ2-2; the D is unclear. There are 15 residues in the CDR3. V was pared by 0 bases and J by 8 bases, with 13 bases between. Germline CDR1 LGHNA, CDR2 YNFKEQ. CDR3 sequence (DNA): TGTGCCAGCAGCCAAGATATAACTATGAGGGGGGAGCTGTTTTTT. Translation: CASSQDITMRGELFF.

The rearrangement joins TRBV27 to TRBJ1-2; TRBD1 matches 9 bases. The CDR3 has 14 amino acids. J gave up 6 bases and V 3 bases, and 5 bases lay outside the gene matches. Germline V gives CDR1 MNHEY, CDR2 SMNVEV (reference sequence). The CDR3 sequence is CASSFGQGFDGYTF. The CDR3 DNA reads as TGTGCCAGCAGTTTCGGACAGGGGTTTGATGGCTACACCTTC.

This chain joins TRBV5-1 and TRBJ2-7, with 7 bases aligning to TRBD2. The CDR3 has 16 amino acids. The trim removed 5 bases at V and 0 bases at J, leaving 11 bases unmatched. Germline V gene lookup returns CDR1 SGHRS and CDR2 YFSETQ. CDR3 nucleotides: TGCGCCAGCAGAAGGCTAGTGGGGGGGAGCTCCTACGAGCAGTACTTC. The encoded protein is CASRRLVGGSSYEQYF. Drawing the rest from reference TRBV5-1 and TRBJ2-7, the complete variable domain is KAGVTQTPRYLIKTRGQQVTLSCSPISGHRSVSWYQQTPGQGLQFLFEYFSETQRNKGNFPGRFSGRQFSNSRSEMNVSTLELGDSALYLCASRRLVGGSSYEQYFGPGTRLTVT.

CDR3 in DNA: TGCGCCAGCAGCTTGGATTACAGGGGGGACGGCTACACCTTC. Its translation: CASSLDYRGDGYTF. The chain has TRBV5-1 and TRBJ1-2; 8 bases fit TRBD1. Germline V gene sequence: CDR1 SGHRS, CDR2 YFSETQ. The CDR3 has 14 amino acids. V lost 0 bases and J lost 8; bases outside the gene matches: 6.

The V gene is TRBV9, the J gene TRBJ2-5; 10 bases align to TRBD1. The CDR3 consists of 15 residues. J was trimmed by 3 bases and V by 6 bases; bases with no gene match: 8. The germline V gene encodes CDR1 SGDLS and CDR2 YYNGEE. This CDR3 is CASTRSGTGEETQYF. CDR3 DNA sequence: TGTGCCAGCACTCGGTCCGGGACAGGGGAAGAGACCCAGTACTTC.

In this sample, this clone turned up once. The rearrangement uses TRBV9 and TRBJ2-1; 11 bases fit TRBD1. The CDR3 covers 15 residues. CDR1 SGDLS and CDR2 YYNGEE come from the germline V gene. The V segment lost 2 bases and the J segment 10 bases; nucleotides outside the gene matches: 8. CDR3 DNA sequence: TGTGCCAGCAGCGTTTTATCGGACAGGGGGCGAGAGCAGTTCTTC. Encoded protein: CASSVLSDRGREQFF.

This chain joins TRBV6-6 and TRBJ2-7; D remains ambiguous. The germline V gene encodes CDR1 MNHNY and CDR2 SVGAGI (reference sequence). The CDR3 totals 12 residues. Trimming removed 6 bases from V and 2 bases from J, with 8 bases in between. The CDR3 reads CASSIDTYEQYF. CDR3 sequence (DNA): TGTGCCAGCAGCATTGACACCTACGAGCAGTACTTC.

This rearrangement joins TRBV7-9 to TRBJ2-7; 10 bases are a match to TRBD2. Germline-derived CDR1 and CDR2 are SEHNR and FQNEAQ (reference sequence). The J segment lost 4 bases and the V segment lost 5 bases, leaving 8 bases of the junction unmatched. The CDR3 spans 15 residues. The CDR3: CASSAPRTSGYEQYF. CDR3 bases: TGTGCCAGCAGCGCACCTAGGACTAGCGGTTACGAGCAGTACTTC.

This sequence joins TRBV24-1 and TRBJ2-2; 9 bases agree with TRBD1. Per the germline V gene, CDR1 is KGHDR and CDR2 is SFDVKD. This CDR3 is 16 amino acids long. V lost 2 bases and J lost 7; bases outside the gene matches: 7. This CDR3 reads CATSDSNRGRGGELFF. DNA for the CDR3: TGTGCCACCAGTGATTCTAACAGGGGGCGAGGCGGGGAGCTGTTTTTT.

Here the CDR3 reads CASSLYGGANTEAFF. In nucleotides, the CDR3 is TGTGCCAGCAGTTTATATGGGGGCGCGAACACTGAAGCTTTCTTT. J is TRBJ1-1 and V is TRBV27, with D perhaps matching TRBD1 (6 bases). Germline assignment: CDR1 MNHEY and CDR2 SMNVEV (reference sequence). Trimming removed 1 base at V and 1 base at J, with 10 bases between. This CDR3 has 15 amino acids.

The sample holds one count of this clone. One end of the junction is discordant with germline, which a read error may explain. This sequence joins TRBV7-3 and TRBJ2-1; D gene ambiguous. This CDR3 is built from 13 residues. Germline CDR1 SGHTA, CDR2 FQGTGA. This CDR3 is CAGSLTRNNEQFF. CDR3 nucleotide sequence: TGTGCCGGCAGCTTGACGAGGAACAATGAGCAGTTCTTC.

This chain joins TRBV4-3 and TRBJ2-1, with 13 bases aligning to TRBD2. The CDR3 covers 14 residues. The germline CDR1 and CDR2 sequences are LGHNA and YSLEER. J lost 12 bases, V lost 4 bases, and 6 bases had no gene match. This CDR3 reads CASSLQGTSGVQFF. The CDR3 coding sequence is TGCGCCAGCAGCCTCCAGGGGACTAGCGGGGTGCAGTTCTTC.

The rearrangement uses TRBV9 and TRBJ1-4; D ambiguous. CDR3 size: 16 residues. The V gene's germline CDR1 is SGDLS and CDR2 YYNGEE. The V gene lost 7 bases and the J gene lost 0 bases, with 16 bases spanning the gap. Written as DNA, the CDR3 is TGTGCCAGCGCCCGCTCCGTTTCGGCAACTAATGAAAAACTGTTTTTT. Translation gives CASARSVSATNEKLFF.

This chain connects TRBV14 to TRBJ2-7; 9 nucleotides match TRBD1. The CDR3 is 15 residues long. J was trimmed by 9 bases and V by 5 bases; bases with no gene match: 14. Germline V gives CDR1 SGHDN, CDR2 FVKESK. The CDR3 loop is CASSVTDRGPFAQYF. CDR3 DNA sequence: TGTGCCAGCAGCGTTACGGACAGGGGACCTTTTGCGCAGTACTTC.